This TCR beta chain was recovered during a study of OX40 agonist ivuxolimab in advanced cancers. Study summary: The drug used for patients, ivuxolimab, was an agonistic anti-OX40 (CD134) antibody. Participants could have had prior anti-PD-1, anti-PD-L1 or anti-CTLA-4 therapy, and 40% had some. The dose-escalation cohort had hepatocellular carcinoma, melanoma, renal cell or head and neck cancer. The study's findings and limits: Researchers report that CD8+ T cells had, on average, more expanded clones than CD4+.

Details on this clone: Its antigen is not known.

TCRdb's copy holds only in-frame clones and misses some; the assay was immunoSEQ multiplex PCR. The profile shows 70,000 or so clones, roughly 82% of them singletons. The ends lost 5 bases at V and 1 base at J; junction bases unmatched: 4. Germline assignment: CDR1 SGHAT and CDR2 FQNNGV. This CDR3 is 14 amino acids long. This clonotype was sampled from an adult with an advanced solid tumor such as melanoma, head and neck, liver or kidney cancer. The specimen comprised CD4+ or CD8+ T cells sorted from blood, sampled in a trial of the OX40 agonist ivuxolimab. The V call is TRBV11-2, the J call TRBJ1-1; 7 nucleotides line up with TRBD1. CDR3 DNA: TGTGCCAGCAGCCGGGGACAGCAGAACACTGAAGCTTTCTTT. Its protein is CASSRGQQNTEAFF.